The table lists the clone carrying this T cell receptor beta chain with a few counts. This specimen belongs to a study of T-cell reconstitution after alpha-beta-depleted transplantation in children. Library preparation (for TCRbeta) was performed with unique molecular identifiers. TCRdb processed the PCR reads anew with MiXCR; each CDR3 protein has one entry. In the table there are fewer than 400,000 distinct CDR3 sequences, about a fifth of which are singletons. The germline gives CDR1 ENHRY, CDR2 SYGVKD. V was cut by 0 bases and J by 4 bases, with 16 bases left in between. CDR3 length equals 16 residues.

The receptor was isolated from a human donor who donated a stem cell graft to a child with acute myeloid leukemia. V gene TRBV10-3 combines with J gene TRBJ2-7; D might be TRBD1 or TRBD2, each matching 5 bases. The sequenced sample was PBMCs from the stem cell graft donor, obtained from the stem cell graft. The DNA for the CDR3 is TGTGCCATCAGTGAGTCTCCTGGGGGAGAGGGTTACGAGCAGTACTTC. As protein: CAISESPGGEGYEQYF.